The clone carrying this T cell receptor beta chain has more than one count but fewer than ten. Method: immunoSEQ multiplex PCR; TCRdb's copy keeps in-frame clones and lacks some. The sample yields 200,000 to 300,000 clones, around 85% seen once. Trimming cost V 5 bases and J 2 bases; bases outside gene matches: 5. Germline V gene sequence: CDR1 SGHVS, CDR2 FNYEAQ. The CDR3 is 16 amino acids. This specimen belongs to a study of blood T cell repertoires in COVID-19. As for the study in general: T cells, B-cell-depleted T cells, or PBMCs supplied cDNA or gDNA.

The chain carries TRBV7-6 and TRBJ2-7; TRBD2 matches 14 bases. The sample was peripheral blood. The source is a woman aged 30 to 39 who had recovered from COVID-19. The CDR3 sequence is CASSVGTSGGTYEQYF. The CDR3 region has the DNA TGTGCCAGCAGCGTCGGGACTAGCGGGGGTACCTACGAGCAGTACTTC. Full variable domain (remainder filled in from reference TRBV7-6 and TRBJ2-7): GAGVSQSPRYKVTKRGQDVALRCDPISGHVSLYWYRQALGQGPEFLTYFNYEAQQDKSGLPNDRFSAERPEGSISTLTIQRTEQRDSAMYRCASSVGTSGGTYEQYFGPGTRLTVT.